Presented here are 5 T cell receptor beta chains from one specimen sequenced in a study of cytomegalovirus exposure and HLA in healthy donors. Primers for the PCR totalled 60 Vbeta and 13 Jbeta. The data were produced by immunoSEQ multiplex PCR, yet TCRdb's version contains in-frame clones alone and is incomplete. The table includes about 160,000 clones, around 84% detected once. Sequenced material: PBMCs. These receptors were obtained from a man younger than 35 in good health and CMV-seronegative.

This rearrangement joins TRBV28 to TRBJ1-5; 9 bases fit TRBD1. Germline CDR1 MDHEN, CDR2 SYDVKM. Trimming at V came to 6 bases and at J to 7 bases, leaving 7 bases not matched to a gene. CDR3 length: 14 amino acids. Here the CDR3 reads CASRYGQGPQPQHF. As DNA, the CDR3 is TGTGCCAGCAGATATGGACAGGGGCCGCAGCCCCAGCATTTT. The full variable domain, its missing parts supplied by reference TRBV28 and TRBJ1-5, is DVKVTQSSRYLVKRTGEKVFLECVQDMDHENMFWYRQDPGLGLRLIYFSYDVKMKEKGDIPEGYSVSREKKERFSLILESASTNQTSMYLCASRYGQGPQPQHFGDGTRLSIL.

This sequence joins TRBV27 and TRBJ1-1; 10 bases map to TRBD1. There are 14 residues in the CDR3. V gave up 8 bases and J gave up 5 bases; unmatched junction bases: 8. Germline CDR1 and CDR2: MNHEY and SMNVEV (reference sequence). CDR3 residues: CASRRTGGGTEAFF. Here the CDR3 DNA reads TGTGCCAGCCGTCGGACAGGGGGAGGGACTGAAGCTTTCTTT.

The J gene is TRBJ1-2, the V gene TRBV4-2; D remains ambiguous. Germline CDR1 LGHNA, CDR2 YNFKEQ. The length of the CDR3 is 15 residues. Trimming took 0 bases from V and 4 from J, leaving 12 bases between them. CDR3 nucleotide sequence: TGTGCCAGCAGCCAAGAGGAGGGCTCGGGCTATGGCTACACCTTC. It translates to CASSQEEGSGYGYTF.

DNA of the CDR3: TGTGCCAGCGGGGAGTTCTGGGGAGGCGAGCAGTACTTC. Translation: CASGEFWGGEQYF. The chain links TRBV2 to TRBJ2-5, with a possible D match to TRBD2 (6 bases). Gene TRBJ2-7 matches the end of the DNA better, so the J call may be wrong. The CDR3 runs to 13 residues. Germline CDR1 SNHLY, CDR2 FYNNEI.

On this clone itself: Other DNA sequences in the same sample also yield this CDR3. V is TRBV5-1 and J is TRBJ1-3, with unresolved D. Trimming left V 0 bases short and J 0 bases short, with 7 bases between. Germline V gene sequence: CDR1 SGHRS, CDR2 YFSETQ. The CDR3 runs to 15 residues. In DNA, the CDR3 is TGCGCCAGCAGCTTGGGCGGCTCCTCTGGAAACACCATATATTTT. Protein: CASSLGGSSGNTIYF.